Presented here are 27 T cell receptor beta chains from one specimen sequenced in a study of Ad26.COV2.S vaccination and SARS-CoV-2 variants. The data were produced by immunoSEQ multiplex PCR, yet TCRdb's version contains in-frame clones alone and is incomplete. The sample holds fewer than 500,000 clones; approximately 92% are singletons and the top ten take 9% to 15%. Treatment here: approximately 18 received Ad26.COV2.S at low or high dose, single or two shots; 5 received placebo; per-sample allocation not given. Day 63 following the first vaccine or placebo injection was when the samples were taken. The specimen was peripheral blood, collected in a trial of Ad26.COV2.S vaccine versus placebo. The receptors come from a person aged 18 to 59 who received the Ad26.COV2.S COVID-19 vaccine or a placebo.

V gene TRBV3-1 (or the pseudogene TRBV3-2) combines with J gene TRBJ2-2; 8 bases agree with TRBD2. Looked up from germline, CDR1 is LGHDT and CDR2 is YNNKEL (reference sequence). With V trimmed by 4 bases and J by 4 bases, 8 bases remained unmatched. The CDR3 covers 16 residues. The CDR3 region has the DNA TGTGCCAGCAGCCGAATGGCGGGAGGCGGCACCGGGGAGCTGTTTTTT. Protein: CASSRMAGGGTGELFF.

The CDR3 nucleotides read TGTGCCAGCAGCGTCGGGACAACCTTGGGGGATGGCTACACCTTC. It yields the protein CASSVGTTLGDGYTF. This chain links TRBV7-2 with TRBJ1-2, with D possibly being TRBD1 (6 bases). With 5 bases removed from V and 6 bases from J, the gap between germline ends came to 19 bases. Germline assignment: CDR1 SGHTA and CDR2 FQGNSA. CDR3 size: 15 residues.

The chain is built from TRBV7-3 and TRBJ2-3; 7 bases agree with TRBD1. The CDR3 consists of 14 residues. Unmatched junction bases numbered 4, after V lost 5 bases and J lost 2 bases. The germline V gene encodes CDR1 SGHTA and CDR2 FQGTGA. The CDR3 sequence: CASSRGQVTDTQYF. The DNA for the CDR3 is TGTGCCAGCAGCCGCGGACAGGTCACAGATACGCAGTATTTT. Looking up the rest from reference TRBV7-3 and TRBJ2-3 gives the full variable domain: GAGVSQTPSNKVTEKGKYVELRCDPISGHTALYWYRQSLGQGPEFLIYFQGTGAADDSGLPNDRFFAVRPEGSVSTLKIQRTERGDSAVYLCASSRGQVTDTQYFGPGTRLTVL.

The table lists this clone with a count of one. The chain couples TRBV7-2 to TRBJ1-3; D is uncertain. V lost 1 base and J 4 bases, leaving 14 bases between the germline ends. Germline CDR1 SGHTA, CDR2 FQGNSA. CDR3 length: 16 amino acids. The CDR3 reads CASSLVTPDSGNTIYF. CDR3 coding DNA: TGTGCCAGCAGCTTAGTAACGCCCGACTCGGGAAACACCATATATTTT.

This chain uses TRBV27 with TRBJ2-1; the match to TRBD1 covers 7 bases. There are 15 residues in the CDR3. Germline V gives CDR1 MNHEY, CDR2 SMNVEV (reference sequence). The ends lost 2 bases at V and 6 bases at J; junction bases unmatched: 7. This CDR3 reads CASSLDGQVPNEQFF. For the CDR3, the DNA is TGTGCCAGCAGTTTAGATGGACAGGTGCCCAATGAGCAGTTCTTC.

The V gene is TRBV28, the J gene TRBJ1-1; D is possibly TRBD1 (5 bases). Germline CDR1 is MDHEN and CDR2 is SYDVKM. The germline V and J ends were trimmed by 7 bases and 2 bases, with 11 bases remaining between them. This CDR3 is built from 13 residues. Written as DNA, the CDR3 is TGTGCCAGCACTAAAGGGGCTAACACTGAAGCTTTCTTT. Its translation: CASTKGANTEAFF.

The chain has TRBV27 and TRBJ2-2; 12 bases are shared with TRBD2. This CDR3 is built from 17 residues. V lost 3 bases to trimming and J lost 2 bases; unmatched junction nucleotides: 4. Germline CDR1 reads MNHEY; CDR2 reads SMNVEV (reference sequence). DNA of the CDR3: TGTGCCAGCAGTTTCGCTAGCGGGAGGGGAAACACCGGGGAGCTGTTTTTT. Its translation is CASSFASGRGNTGELFF.

This clone was recorded only once. The chain carries TRBV10-2 and TRBJ1-2; 7 bases match TRBD1. The CDR3 totals 13 residues. V gave up 6 bases and J gave up 5 bases; unmatched junction bases: 6. CDR1 is WSHSY and CDR2 is SAAADI in the germline V gene. The CDR3 here is CASSSDRAYGYTF. CDR3 bases: TGCGCCAGCAGCTCCGACAGGGCGTATGGCTACACCTTC.

The chain carries TRBV7-3 and TRBJ2-2; 10 bases are a match to TRBD2. The germline V gene encodes CDR1 SGHTA and CDR2 FQGTGA. The CDR3 is 14 residues long. The trim removed 6 bases at V and 5 bases at J, leaving 3 bases unmatched. The CDR3 region has the DNA TGTGCCAGCAGGTCTAGCGGGAGAACCGGGGAGCTGTTTTTT. This gives the protein CASRSSGRTGELFF. Combining the CDR3 with reference TRBV7-3 and TRBJ2-2 gives the whole variable domain GAGVSQTPSNKVTEKGKYVELRCDPISGHTALYWYRQSLGQGPEFLIYFQGTGAADDSGLPNDRFFAVRPEGSVSTLKIQRTERGDSAVYLCASRSSGRTGELFFGEGSRLTVL.

V usage is TRBV28 and J usage is TRBJ2-3; D ambiguous. The germline V gene encodes CDR1 MDHEN and CDR2 SYDVKM. This CDR3 comprises 16 residues. Deletions cut 3 bases from V and 5 bases from J, with 18 bases between. The CDR3 sequence: CASSFRRAGAGDTQYF. The CDR3, as DNA: TGTGCCAGCAGTTTTCGTCGGGCCGGCGCCGGAGATACGCAGTATTTT.

This rearrangement joins TRBV6-5 to TRBJ2-7, with D perhaps matching TRBD2 (6 bases). CDR3 length: 13 amino acids. Germline V lookup: CDR1 MNHEY, CDR2 SVGAGI. Trimming left V 7 bases short and J 0 bases short, with 10 bases between. In DNA form, the CDR3 reads TGTGCCAGCAACAGCGGGTCCTCCTACGAGCAGTACTTC. Translation: CASNSGSSYEQYF.

The chain is built from TRBV20-1 and TRBJ2-7, with 9 bases that match TRBD2. Germline V CDR1 and CDR2: DFQATT, SNEGSKA (reference sequence). After removal of 3 bases from V and 3 bases from J, the junction contained 6 bases not matched to a gene. This CDR3 is 14 amino acids long. The DNA for the CDR3 is TGCAGTGCTAGTTGGACTAGCGACCTCTACGAGCAGTACTTC. Protein product: CSASWTSDLYEQYF.

The chain uses TRBV28 and TRBJ2-1, with D hard to call. Germline V gene lookup returns CDR1 MDHEN and CDR2 SYDVKM. With 3 bases removed from V and 0 bases from J, the gap between germline ends came to 6 bases. The CDR3 contains 14 residues. This CDR3 is CASSLVSSYNEQFF. The CDR3 DNA is TGTGCCAGCAGTTTGGTTAGCTCCTACAATGAGCAGTTCTTC.

This chain uses TRBV5-1 with TRBJ2-7; D remains ambiguous. The CDR3 consists of 16 residues. V shed 4 bases and J shed 3 bases, with 20 bases lying between them. Germline V CDR1 and CDR2: SGHRS, YFSETQ. The chain's CDR3 is CASSPTGGQLDYEQYF. CDR3 coding DNA: TGCGCCAGCAGCCCGACGGGTGGCCAGTTAGACTACGAGCAGTACTTC.

The V gene is TRBV15, the J gene TRBJ2-2; D remains unclear. Per the germline V gene, CDR1 is LNHNV and CDR2 is YYDKDF (reference sequence). V was clipped by 1 base and J by 3 bases, with 6 bases between them. The CDR3 has 14 residues. CDR3 nucleotide sequence: TGTGCCACCAGCAGAGGGCATGACACCGGGGAGCTGTTTTTT. It specifies CATSRGHDTGELFF.

The chain couples TRBV28 to TRBJ1-5; D is perhaps TRBD1 (5 bases). V was shortened by 5 bases and J by 7 bases, with 15 bases between the two germline ends. The CDR3 consists of 14 residues. Germline CDR1 reads MDHEN; CDR2 reads SYDVKM. The CDR3 here is CASSVRGEGQPQHF. The CDR3 bases are TGTGCCAGCAGTGTCCGGGGGGAGGGACAGCCCCAGCATTTT.

This clone was recorded only once. V is TRBV24-1 and J is TRBJ1-5, with D tentatively TRBD1 (6 bases). Germline V lookup: CDR1 KGHDR, CDR2 SFDVKD. The CDR3 runs 14 residues. V shed 4 bases and J shed 4 bases, with 10 bases lying between them. The CDR3: CATSDQDSNQPQHF. The CDR3 nucleotides read TGTGCCACCAGTGACCAGGACAGTAATCAGCCCCAGCATTTT.

The chain links TRBV12-3 or TRBV12-4 to TRBJ1-6; 7 bases match TRBD1. The CDR3 covers 12 residues. The J segment lost 14 bases and the V segment lost 6 bases, leaving 7 bases of the junction unmatched. Here the CDR3 reads CASRNDRVTLHF. CDR3 DNA: TGTGCCAGCAGAAACGACAGGGTCACCCTCCACTTT.

The chain combines TRBV30 with TRBJ2-7; D may be TRBD2 (5 bases). The V end was cut by 0 bases, the J end by 4 bases, with 13 bases between. The CDR3 extends over 14 amino acids. Germline CDR1 reads GTSNPN; CDR2 reads SVGIG (reference sequence). The CDR3 is CAWSVYESGYEQYF. The CDR3 region has the DNA TGTGCCTGGAGTGTATACGAAAGCGGTTACGAGCAGTACTTC.

This chain uses TRBV20-1 with TRBJ2-7; TRBD2 matches 12 bases. V gave up 3 bases and J gave up 0 bases; unmatched junction bases: 12. Germline V gives CDR1 DFQATT, CDR2 SNEGSKA (reference sequence). This CDR3 is built from 18 residues. The CDR3 sequence: CSASPLAGGASSSYEQYF. The DNA of the CDR3 is TGCAGTGCTAGTCCGCTAGCGGGAGGGGCGAGCAGCTCCTACGAGCAGTACTTC.

This clone appeared a single time. The chain couples TRBV3-1 (or the pseudogene TRBV3-2) to TRBJ2-3, with no clear D. Germline CDR1 is LGHDT and CDR2 is YNNKEL (reference sequence). This CDR3 has 12 amino acids. V lost 4 bases and J 7 bases, leaving 9 bases between the germline ends. The CDR3 protein is CASSLEANTQYF. In nucleotides, the CDR3 is TGTGCCAGCAGCCTAGAGGCCAATACGCAGTATTTT.

CDR3 bases: TGTGCCAGTAGAACCGGGACTAGCGCGTACACCGGGGAGCTGTTTTTT. This sequence encodes CASRTGTSAYTGELFF. This sequence joins TRBV19 and TRBJ2-2, with 10 bases fitting TRBD2. The CDR3 spans 16 residues. V lost 6 bases and J lost 3; bases outside the gene matches: 7. Germline V gives CDR1 LNHDA, CDR2 SQIVND (reference sequence).

This clone was recorded many times. V is TRBV7-9 and J is TRBJ1-4, with 10 bases identical to TRBD1. The CDR3 totals 15 residues. Germline V lookup: CDR1 SEHNR, CDR2 FQNEAQ (reference sequence). The V segment lost 5 bases and the J segment 7 bases; nucleotides outside the gene matches: 7. CDR3 residues: CASSDTWDRGEKLFF. The CDR3 DNA sequence: TGTGCCAGCAGCGATACCTGGGACAGGGGTGAAAAACTGTTTTTT.

With respect to this clone: The junction shows a germline mismatch at one end, possibly a read error. The gene calls are TRBV7-7 and TRBJ2-2; D is possibly TRBD1 (5 bases). Germline V gives CDR1 SSHAT, CDR2 FNYEAQ (reference sequence). This CDR3 has 16 amino acids. The CDR3 sequence is CASSLSPGSNTGELFF. The CDR3 DNA is TGTGCTAGCAGCTTATCTCCAGGGTCGAACACCGGGGAGCTGTTTTTT.

In its sample, this clone was seen once. The rearrangement joins TRBV15 to TRBJ2-1; D is ambiguous. The germline gives CDR1 LNHNV, CDR2 YYDKDF (reference sequence). The V end lost 5 bases, the J end lost 4 bases, and 18 bases lay between the germline ends. CDR3 length equals 16 residues. CDR3 nucleotides: TGTGCCACCAGCTCTCCTAAGGGTACGGCTTACAATGAGCAGTTCTTC. Its protein is CATSSPKGTAYNEQFF.

The chain uses TRBV29-1 and TRBJ2-7; D is possibly TRBD1 (6 bases). The CDR3 is made up of 13 amino acids. Germline CDR1 and CDR2: SQVTM and ANQGSEA. V was shortened by 3 bases and J by 1 base, with 10 bases between the two germline ends. CDR3 loop: CSVETGGSYEQYF. The CDR3 DNA reads as TGCAGCGTTGAGACAGGTGGATCCTACGAGCAGTACTTC.

J is TRBJ2-1 and V is TRBV7-2; TRBD2 aligns across 7 bases. Germline lookup yields CDR1 SGHTA and CDR2 FQGNSA. V lost 3 bases to trimming and J lost 8 bases; unmatched junction nucleotides: 16. The CDR3 is made up of 17 amino acids. The CDR3 reads CASSFRLRGGSWDEQFF. The CDR3 DNA sequence: TGTGCCAGCAGCTTTCGATTAAGGGGCGGGAGTTGGGATGAGCAGTTCTTC. Looking up the rest from reference TRBV7-2 and TRBJ2-1 gives the full variable domain: GAGVSQSPSNKVTEKGKDVELRCDPISGHTALYWYRQSLGQGLEFLIYFQGNSAPDKSGLPSDRFSAERTGGSVSTLTIQRTQQEDSAVYLCASSFRLRGGSWDEQFFGPGTRLTVL.